This passage covers 30 T cell receptor beta chains from one sample sequenced in a study of spatial heterogeneity in lung cancer. MiXCR, run by TCRdb on the 5' RACE reads, gives a single entry per CDR3 protein. In the table there are about 22,000 distinct CDR3 sequences, approximately 5.8% of which are singletons. Time point: sample taken at primary tumor resection. This specimen was PBMCs, taken at surgery. These receptors were collected from a male donor with early-stage non-small cell lung cancer.

This clonotype was observed at least ten times. The chain uses TRBV5-6 and TRBJ1-1; TRBD1 matches at 10 bases. Germline CDR1 and CDR2: SGHDT and YYEEEE. The CDR3 length is 15 residues. The trim removed 2 bases at V and 4 bases at J, leaving 5 bases unmatched. The chain's CDR3 is CASSFGTGVSTEAFF. CDR3 bases: TGTGCCAGCAGCTTCGGGACAGGGGTGAGCACTGAAGCTTTCTTT.

This clonotype was recorded many times. The chain recombines TRBV27 with TRBJ2-3; D uncertain. Trimming removed 6 bases from V and 1 base from J, with 11 bases in between. The CDR3 has 14 amino acids. Germline lookup yields CDR1 MNHEY and CDR2 SMNVEV (reference sequence). DNA for the CDR3: TGTGCCAGCAGCATTAAGCTCGGCACAGATACGCAGTATTTT. This gives the protein CASSIKLGTDTQYF.

There are many counts of this clonotype. This chain uses TRBV28 with TRBJ1-1; D not resolved. Per the germline V gene, CDR1 is MDHEN and CDR2 is SYDVKM. Trimming left V 5 bases short and J 1 base short, with 8 bases between. The CDR3 length is 13 residues. CDR3 residues: CASSITANTEAFF. Written as DNA, the CDR3 is TGTGCCAGCAGTATTACAGCGAACACTGAAGCTTTCTTT.

This clonotype was picked up many times. The chain couples TRBV2 to TRBJ2-5; no firm D call. Deletions cut 5 bases from V and 9 bases from J, with 10 bases between. CDR3 length equals 11 residues. Germline V lookup: CDR1 SNHLY, CDR2 FYNNEI. The CDR3 spells CASSSVYSQYF. The CDR3 DNA reads TGTGCCAGCAGTTCCGTGTATTCCCAGTACTTC.

This clonotype came up many times. The J gene is TRBJ2-1, the V gene TRBV7-9, with 13 bases lining up with TRBD2. With V trimmed by 5 bases and J by 6 bases, 4 bases remained unmatched. Germline lookup yields CDR1 SEHNR and CDR2 FQNEAQ (reference sequence). CDR3 length: 15 amino acids. DNA for the CDR3: TGTGCCAGCAGCCCGGGACTAGCGGGGTCCAATGAGCAGTTCTTC. Its protein product is CASSPGLAGSNEQFF.

This clonotype came up many times. The rearrangement joins TRBV19 to TRBJ1-5, with D unclear. Germline-derived CDR1 and CDR2 are LNHDA and SQIVND (reference sequence). The CDR3 runs 14 residues. The V end was cut by 8 bases, the J end by 0 bases, with 11 bases between. In DNA, the CDR3 is TGTGCCAGTGAAGACGGTTATAGCAATCAGCCCCAGCATTTT. Translation: CASEDGYSNQPQHF. The full variable domain, completed using reference TRBV19 and TRBJ1-5, is DGGITQSPKYLFRKEGQNVTLSCEQNLNHDAMYWYRQDPGQGLRLIYYSQIVNDFQKGDIAEGYSVSREKKESFPLTVTSAQKNPTAFYLCASEDGYSNQPQHFGDGTRLSIL.

This clonotype was seen many times. CDR3 loop: CSANEAISSYEQYF. For the CDR3, the DNA is TGCAGTGCTAATGAGGCCATCAGCTCCTACGAGCAGTACTTC. The rearrangement joins TRBV20-1 to TRBJ2-7; D ambiguous. The CDR3 is 14 residues long. CDR1 and CDR2 (germline): DFQATT, SNEGSKA (reference sequence). Trimming removed 4 bases at V and 0 bases at J, with 13 bases between.

This clonotype turned up a few times. V is TRBV4-2 and J is TRBJ1-1; D unclear. The V gene lost 7 bases and the J gene lost 6 bases, with 18 bases spanning the gap. Germline V CDR1 and CDR2: LGHNA, YNFKEQ. This CDR3 has 14 amino acids. Here the CDR3 reads CASISGFRGSEAFF. CDR3 DNA: TGTGCCAGCATTTCGGGCTTCAGAGGTTCTGAAGCTTTCTTT.

CDR3 protein: CASSPLRGTEAFF. The CDR3 DNA reads as TGTGCCAGCAGTCCGCTACGGGGCACTGAAGCTTTCTTT. The chain couples TRBV6-5 to TRBJ1-1, with unresolved D. The CDR3 sequence is 13 residues long. The germline V gene has CDR1 MNHEY and CDR2 SVGAGI. V was cut by 5 bases and J by 4 bases, with 11 bases left in between.

This clonotype was counted at least ten times. The chain joins TRBV7-9 to TRBJ2-1; 8 bases are shared with TRBD2. V gave up 7 bases and J gave up 6 bases; unmatched junction bases: 5. CDR1 and CDR2 from the germline V gene are SEHNR and FQNEAQ (reference sequence). This CDR3 spans 13 amino acids. For the CDR3, the DNA is TGTGCCAGCACCCTTAGCGGGGTCAATGAGCAGTTCTTC. It specifies CASTLSGVNEQFF.

At least ten counts were recorded for this clonotype. The J gene is TRBJ2-5, the V gene TRBV12-5; D unclear. This CDR3 contains 11 residues. Germline V gene sequence: CDR1 LGHNT, CDR2 FRNRAP. V was cut by 7 bases and J by 5 bases, with 8 bases left in between. CDR3 sequence: CASDQKETQYF. For the CDR3, the DNA is TGTGCTAGTGACCAGAAGGAGACCCAGTACTTC.

This clonotype is labeled as medium-sized. This sequence joins TRBV27 and TRBJ2-3; TRBD1 matches at 8 bases. Germline V gene sequence: CDR1 MNHEY, CDR2 SMNVEV (reference sequence). V trimming: 10 bases; J trimming: 7 bases; junction bases outside the gene matches: 22. CDR3 length: 17 amino acids. The CDR3 nucleotides read TGTGCCACCCGGGAAGTCGGGCAGGGGGCCGTCCTTTATACGCAGTATTTT. Residues: CATREVGQGAVLYTQYF.

This clonotype was seen more than once but under ten times. The V and J genes are TRBV4-2 and TRBJ1-6; 9 bases map to TRBD1. The length of the CDR3 is 20 residues. Losses at the gene ends were 3 bases for V and 0 bases for J; bases not matched to a gene: 12. Germline CDR1 is LGHNA and CDR2 is YNFKEQ. Here the CDR3 reads CASSHRKLGQGSSYNSPLHF. In DNA, the CDR3 is TGTGCCAGCAGCCATCGAAAGTTGGGACAGGGAAGCTCCTATAATTCACCCCTCCACTTT.

V is TRBV7-9 and J is TRBJ1-4; no firm D call. The V end was cut by 5 bases, the J end by 1 base, with 2 bases between. This CDR3 has 12 amino acids. CDR1 SEHNR and CDR2 FQNEAQ come from the germline V gene (reference sequence). The CDR3 reads CASSKTNEKLFF. CDR3 coding DNA: TGTGCCAGCAGCAAAACTAATGAAAAACTGTTTTTT.

This clonotype was seen at least ten times. The chain couples TRBV25-1 to TRBJ1-3; perhaps TRBD1 as D (5 bases). This CDR3 has 14 amino acids. Germline CDR1 is MGHDK and CDR2 is SYGVNS. Trimming removed 1 base from V and 9 bases from J, with 13 bases in between. The CDR3 DNA is TGTGCCAGCAGTGAATGGGCAACCGGGGGCACCATATATTTT. It yields the protein CASSEWATGGTIYF.

This clonotype was found many times. The chain links TRBV2 to TRBJ1-5; 7 positions match TRBD1. The germline V gene has CDR1 SNHLY and CDR2 FYNNEI. V dropped 2 bases and J dropped 3; count of bases not matched to a gene: 10. CDR3 size: 17 residues. CDR3 nucleotides: TGTGCCAGCAGTGAACCGTTGGGGGGACAGTTCAATCAGCCCCAGCATTTT. Amino acid sequence: CASSEPLGGQFNQPQHF.

This clonotype was picked up many times. V and J are TRBV9 and TRBJ2-1, with D perhaps being TRBD1 or TRBD2 (5 bases each). Trimming left V 0 bases short and J 3 bases short, with 16 bases between. CDR1 is SGDLS and CDR2 is YYNGEE in the germline V gene. This CDR3 contains 17 residues. The CDR3 sequence is CASSVAGLAGNYNEQFF. CDR3 coding DNA: TGTGCCAGCAGCGTAGCGGGGCTCGCAGGGAACTACAATGAGCAGTTCTTC. Using reference TRBV9 and TRBJ2-1 for the parts outside the CDR3, the full variable domain is DSGVTQTPKHLITATGQRVTLRCSPRSGDLSVYWYQQSLDQGLQFLIQYYNGEERAKGNILERFSAQQFPDLHSELNLSSLELGDSALYFCASSVAGLAGNYNEQFFGPGTRLTVL.

About this clonotype itself: The conserved phenylalanine or tryptophan is not found at the CDR3 terminus, so this likely reflects a read error. V and J are TRBV11-2 and TRBJ2-7; D is possibly TRBD1 (5 bases). V shed 1 base and J shed 3 bases, with 7 bases lying between them. Germline CDR1 reads SGHAT; CDR2 reads FQNNGV. This CDR3 is 13 amino acids long. The CDR3: CASSLAGNYEQYS. CDR3 DNA: TGTGCCAGCAGCTTAGCAGGGAACTACGAGCAGTACTCC.

This rearrangement joins TRBV5-4 to TRBJ2-5; 12 bases are shared with TRBD2. The CDR3 runs to 15 residues. Germline V CDR1 and CDR2: SGHNT, YYREEE (reference sequence). V lost 0 bases, J lost 4 bases, and 1 base stayed unmatched. As DNA, the CDR3 is TGTGCCAGCAGCTTGGCACTAGCGGGGGGAGAGACCCAGTACTTC. Its protein product is CASSLALAGGETQYF.

This clonotype appeared many times. The V gene is TRBV7-9, the J gene TRBJ1-5; D remains unclear. V lost 5 bases to trimming and J lost 7 bases, with 12 bases between them. CDR1 is SEHNR, CDR2 FQNEAQ, per germline (reference sequence). The CDR3 consists of 13 residues. The CDR3 loop is CASSIGKDQPQHF. In DNA form, the CDR3 reads TGTGCCAGCAGCATCGGGAAGGACCAGCCCCAGCATTTT.

This clonotype was counted many times. The chain is built from TRBV29-1 and TRBJ2-7; 10 nucleotides match TRBD2. CDR1 is SQVTM and CDR2 is ANQGSEA in the germline V gene. This CDR3 has 17 residues. The V gene end was trimmed by 5 bases and the J gene end by 3 bases; junction bases not matched to a gene: 16. Here the CDR3 DNA reads TGCAGCGTTAGGGGACAGTTACTAGCGGGGCACCGCTACGAGCAGTACTTC. This codes for CSVRGQLLAGHRYEQYF.

Many counts were recorded for this clonotype. This CDR3 is CASSGSLNTEAFF. CDR3 in DNA: TGTGCCAGTAGTGGCAGTTTGAACACTGAAGCTTTCTTT. The genes are TRBV19 and TRBJ1-1; no reliable D call. Trimming pared 5 bases from V and 0 bases from J, leaving 7 bases between. Germline CDR1 and CDR2: LNHDA and SQIVND (reference sequence). The CDR3 has 13 residues.

There are many counts of this clonotype. The chain employs TRBV15 and TRBJ2-4; D possibly corresponds to TRBD1 (6 bases). The CDR3 has 16 amino acids. Germline lookup yields CDR1 LNHNV and CDR2 YYDKDF (reference sequence). Trimming removed 3 bases at V and 4 bases at J, with 16 bases between. CDR3 sequence (DNA): TGTGCCACCAGCAGGGGGAAACAGGGTTCTAAAAACATTCAGTACTTC. Protein: CATSRGKQGSKNIQYF.

Ten or more counts support this clonotype. The chain combines TRBV6-5 with TRBJ2-6; D uncertain. Per germline, CDR1 MNHEY and CDR2 SVGAGI. V was cut by 5 bases and J by 2 bases, with 7 bases left in between. The CDR3 has 14 amino acids. CDR3 sequence: CASSPLAGANVLTF. In DNA form, the CDR3 reads TGTGCCAGCAGTCCCCTGGCTGGGGCCAACGTCCTGACTTTC.

This clonotype has ten or more counts. The V gene is TRBV24-1, the J gene TRBJ1-5; 7 nucleotides align to TRBD1. The CDR3 has 16 residues. J gave up 0 bases and V 4 bases, and 5 bases lay outside the gene matches. Germline loops: CDR1 KGHDR, CDR2 SFDVKD. Here the CDR3 DNA reads TGTGCCACCAGTGACCGGACAGGAGGTAGCAATCAGCCCCAGCATTTT. Protein sequence: CATSDRTGGSNQPQHF.

This clonotype was counted at least ten times. This sequence joins TRBV18 and TRBJ2-5, with D hard to call. Trimming stripped 6 bases from V and 5 bases from J, with 13 bases between. This CDR3 has 13 amino acids. Germline lookup yields CDR1 KGHSH and CDR2 LQKENI. The CDR3 loop is CASSSAMTETQYF. The CDR3, as DNA: TGTGCCAGCTCGTCGGCCATGACCGAGACCCAGTACTTC.

This clonotype was counted only a few times. The chain couples TRBV7-2 to TRBJ2-7, with 8 positions matching TRBD1. The germline gives CDR1 SGHTA, CDR2 FQGNSA. V was clipped by 5 bases and J by 2 bases; unmatched bases: 5. CDR3 length: 14 residues. The CDR3 protein is CASSQGAVAYEQYF. As DNA, the CDR3 is TGTGCCAGCAGCCAGGGGGCGGTTGCCTACGAGCAGTACTTC.

This clonotype was observed a few times. V and J are TRBV10-3 and TRBJ1-6, with a weak D call TRBD1 (5 bases). Germline CDR1 ENHRY, CDR2 SYGVKD. This CDR3 comprises 13 residues. V lost 6 bases to trimming and J lost 7 bases, with 10 bases between them. The CDR3 region has the DNA TGTGCCATCAGGGGGACGGGAAATTCACCCCTCCACTTT. Protein product: CAIRGTGNSPLHF.

This clonotype was detected only a few times. This sequence joins TRBV27 and TRBJ1-2; 9 bases line up with TRBD1. J was trimmed by 7 bases and V by 6 bases; bases with no gene match: 9. This CDR3 has 14 amino acids. Germline CDR1 MNHEY, CDR2 SMNVEV (reference sequence). The chain's CDR3 is CASRPRGTGTGYTF. The CDR3 DNA sequence: TGTGCCAGCAGACCAAGAGGGACAGGGACTGGCTACACCTTC.

This clonotype was seen at least ten times. The chain joins TRBV28 to TRBJ2-1; no definite D call. The CDR3 is 15 amino acids. V was cut by 6 bases and J by 4 bases, with 16 bases left in between. From germline, CDR1 is MDHEN and CDR2 SYDVKM. The CDR3 DNA follows: TGTGCCAGCAGGCCCCCAGGCTCCCGATACAATGAGCAGTTCTTC. Translated, it gives CASRPPGSRYNEQFF.